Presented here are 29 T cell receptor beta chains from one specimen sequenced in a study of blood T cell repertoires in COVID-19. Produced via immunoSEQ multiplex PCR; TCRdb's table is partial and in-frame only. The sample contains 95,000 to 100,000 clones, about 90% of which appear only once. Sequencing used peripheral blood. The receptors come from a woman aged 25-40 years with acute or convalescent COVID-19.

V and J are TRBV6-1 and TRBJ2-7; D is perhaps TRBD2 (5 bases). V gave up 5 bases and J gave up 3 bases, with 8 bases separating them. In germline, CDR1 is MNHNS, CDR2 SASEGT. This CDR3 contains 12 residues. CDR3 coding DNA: TGTGCCAGCAGTAGCCGGGACTACGAGCAGTACTTC. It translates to CASSSRDYEQYF.

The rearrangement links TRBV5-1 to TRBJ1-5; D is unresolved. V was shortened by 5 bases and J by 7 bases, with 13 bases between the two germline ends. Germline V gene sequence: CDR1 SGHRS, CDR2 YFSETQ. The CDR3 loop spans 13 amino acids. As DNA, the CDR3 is TGCGCCAGCAGGTCCTATCCTGAACAGCCCCAGCATTTT. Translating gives CASRSYPEQPQHF.

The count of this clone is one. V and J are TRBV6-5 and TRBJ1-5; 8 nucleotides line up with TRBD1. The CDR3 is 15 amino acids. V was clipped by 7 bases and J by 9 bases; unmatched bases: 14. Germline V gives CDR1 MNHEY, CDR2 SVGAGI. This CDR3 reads CASIKPGQVQGPQHF. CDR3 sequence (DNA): TGTGCCAGCATCAAACCGGGACAGGTTCAGGGGCCCCAGCATTTT.

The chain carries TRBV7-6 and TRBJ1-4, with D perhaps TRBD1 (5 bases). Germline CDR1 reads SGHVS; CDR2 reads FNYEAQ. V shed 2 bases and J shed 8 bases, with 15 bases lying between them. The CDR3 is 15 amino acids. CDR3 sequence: CASSLPGGLGEKLFF. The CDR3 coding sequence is TGTGCCAGCAGCTTACCCGGGGGTCTTGGGGAAAAACTGTTTTTT.

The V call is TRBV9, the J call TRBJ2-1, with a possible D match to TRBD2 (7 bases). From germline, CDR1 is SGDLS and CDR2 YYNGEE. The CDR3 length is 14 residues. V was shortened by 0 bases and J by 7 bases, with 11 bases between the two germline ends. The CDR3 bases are TGTGCCAGCAGCGTAGGCAGGGGAGGGAATGAGCAGTTCTTC. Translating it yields CASSVGRGGNEQFF.

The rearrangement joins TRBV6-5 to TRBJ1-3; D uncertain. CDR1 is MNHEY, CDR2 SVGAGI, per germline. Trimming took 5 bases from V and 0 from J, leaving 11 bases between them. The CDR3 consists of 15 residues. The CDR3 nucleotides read TGTGCCAGCAGTAGCCCTATAAGCTCTGGAAACACCATATATTTT. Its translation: CASSSPISSGNTIYF.

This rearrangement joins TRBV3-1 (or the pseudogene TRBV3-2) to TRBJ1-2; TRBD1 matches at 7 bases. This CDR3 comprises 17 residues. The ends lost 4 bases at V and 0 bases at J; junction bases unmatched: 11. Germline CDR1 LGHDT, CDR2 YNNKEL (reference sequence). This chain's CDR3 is CASSPQTGILTNYGYTF. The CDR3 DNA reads TGTGCCAGCAGCCCCCAGACAGGGATCTTAACTAACTATGGCTACACCTTC.

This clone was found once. The CDR3 here is CASSQGVRVNTIYF. The CDR3 nucleotides are TGCGCCAGCAGCCAAGGGGTCAGGGTAAACACCATATATTTT. The V gene is TRBV4-1, the J gene TRBJ1-3, with D possibly being TRBD1 (5 bases). The CDR3 has 14 amino acids. The germline V gene encodes CDR1 MGHRA and CDR2 YSYEKL. Deletions cut 1 base from V and 6 bases from J, with 10 bases between.

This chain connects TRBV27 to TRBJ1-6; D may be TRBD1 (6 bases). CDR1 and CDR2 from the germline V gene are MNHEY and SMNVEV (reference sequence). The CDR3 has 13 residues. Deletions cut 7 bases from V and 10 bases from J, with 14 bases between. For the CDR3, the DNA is TGTGCCAGCACTGGGACACGAGGATCACCCCTCCACTTT. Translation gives CASTGTRGSPLHF.

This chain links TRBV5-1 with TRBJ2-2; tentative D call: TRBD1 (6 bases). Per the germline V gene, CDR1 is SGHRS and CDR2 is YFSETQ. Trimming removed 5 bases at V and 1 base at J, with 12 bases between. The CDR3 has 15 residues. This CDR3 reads CASSLQGKNTGELFF. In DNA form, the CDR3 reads TGCGCCAGCAGTTTGCAGGGGAAGAACACCGGGGAGCTGTTTTTT.

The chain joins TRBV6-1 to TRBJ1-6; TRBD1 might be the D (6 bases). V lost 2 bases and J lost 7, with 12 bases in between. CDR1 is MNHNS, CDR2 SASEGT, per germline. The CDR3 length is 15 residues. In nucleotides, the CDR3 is TGTGCCAGCAGTGAATTTTGGACAGCAAATTCACCCCTCCACTTT. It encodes CASSEFWTANSPLHF.

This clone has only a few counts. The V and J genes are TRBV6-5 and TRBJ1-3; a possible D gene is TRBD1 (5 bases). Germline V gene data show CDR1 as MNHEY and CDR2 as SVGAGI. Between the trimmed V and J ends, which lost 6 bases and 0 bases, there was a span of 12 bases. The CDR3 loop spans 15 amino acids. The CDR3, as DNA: TGTGCCAGCAGACCCTCAGGACACTCTGGAAACACCATATATTTT. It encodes CASRPSGHSGNTIYF.

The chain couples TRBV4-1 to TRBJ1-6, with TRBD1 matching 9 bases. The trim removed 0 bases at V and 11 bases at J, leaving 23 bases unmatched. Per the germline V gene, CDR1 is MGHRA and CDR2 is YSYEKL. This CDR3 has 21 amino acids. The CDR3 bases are TGCGCCAGCAGCCAAGAACGATTTGGATTCGGACAGGGGCCATTTCCGCCACCCCTCCACTTT. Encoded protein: CASSQERFGFGQGPFPPPLHF.

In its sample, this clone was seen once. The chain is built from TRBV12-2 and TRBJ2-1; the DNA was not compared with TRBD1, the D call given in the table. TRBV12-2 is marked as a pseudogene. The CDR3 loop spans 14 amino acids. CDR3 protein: CASRLLAGHNEQFF. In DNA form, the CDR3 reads TGTGCAAGTCGCTTATTGGCAGGCCACAATGAGCAGTTCTTC.

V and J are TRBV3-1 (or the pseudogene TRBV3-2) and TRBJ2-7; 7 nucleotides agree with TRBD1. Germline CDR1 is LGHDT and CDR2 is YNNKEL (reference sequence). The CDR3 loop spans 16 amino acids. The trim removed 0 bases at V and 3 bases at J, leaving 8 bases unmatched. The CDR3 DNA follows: TGTGCCAGCAGCCAAGATCTGGCAGGGGGACGCTACGAGCAGTACTTC. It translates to CASSQDLAGGRYEQYF.

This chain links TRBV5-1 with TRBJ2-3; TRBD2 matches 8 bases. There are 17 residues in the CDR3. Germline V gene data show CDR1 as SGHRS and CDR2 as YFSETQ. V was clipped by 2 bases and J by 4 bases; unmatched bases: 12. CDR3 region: CASSFPLSGGPADTQYF. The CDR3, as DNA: TGCGCCAGCAGCTTCCCGTTATCGGGGGGGCCCGCAGATACGCAGTATTTT.

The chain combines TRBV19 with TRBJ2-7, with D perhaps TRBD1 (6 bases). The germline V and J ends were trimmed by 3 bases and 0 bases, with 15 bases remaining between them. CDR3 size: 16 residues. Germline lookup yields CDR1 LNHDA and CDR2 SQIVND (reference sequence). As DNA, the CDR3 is TGTGCCAGTAGTATTAACGCGGACAGCCTCTCCTACGAGCAGTACTTC. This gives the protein CASSINADSLSYEQYF.

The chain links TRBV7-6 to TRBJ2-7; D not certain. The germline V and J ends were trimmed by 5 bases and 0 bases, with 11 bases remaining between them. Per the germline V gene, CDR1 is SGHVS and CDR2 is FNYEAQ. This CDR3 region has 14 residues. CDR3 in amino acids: CASSPEVSSYEQYF. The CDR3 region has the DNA TGTGCCAGCAGCCCTGAGGTTTCCTCCTACGAGCAGTACTTC.

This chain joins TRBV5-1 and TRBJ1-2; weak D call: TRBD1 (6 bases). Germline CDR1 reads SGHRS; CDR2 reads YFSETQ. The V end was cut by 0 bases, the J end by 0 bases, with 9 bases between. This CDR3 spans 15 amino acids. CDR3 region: CASSLGTAPNYGYTF. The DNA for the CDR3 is TGCGCCAGCAGCTTGGGGACAGCGCCTAACTATGGCTACACCTTC.

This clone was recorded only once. CDR3 loop: CASSQDTQGRGYTF. In nucleotides, the CDR3 is TGTGCCAGCAGCCAAGATACCCAGGGTCGTGGCTACACCTTC. The gene calls are TRBV3-1 (or the pseudogene TRBV3-2) and TRBJ1-2; TRBD1 might be the D (5 bases). The CDR3 runs to 14 residues. The germline gives CDR1 LGHDT, CDR2 YNNKEL (reference sequence). The V end was cut by 0 bases, the J end by 7 bases, with 12 bases between.

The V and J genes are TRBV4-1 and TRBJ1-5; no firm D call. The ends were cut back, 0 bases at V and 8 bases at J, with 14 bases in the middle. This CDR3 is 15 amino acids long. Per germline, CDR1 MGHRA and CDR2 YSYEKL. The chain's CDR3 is CASSQDFGWVKPQHF. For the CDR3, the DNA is TGCGCCAGCAGCCAAGATTTCGGGTGGGTCAAGCCCCAGCATTTT.

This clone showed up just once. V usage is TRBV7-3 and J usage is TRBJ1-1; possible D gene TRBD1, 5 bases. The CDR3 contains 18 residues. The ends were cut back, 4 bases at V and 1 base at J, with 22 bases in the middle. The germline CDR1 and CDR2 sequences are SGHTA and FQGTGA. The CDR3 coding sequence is TGTGCCAGCAGCTCCACCTTCCCGGGCAGGGTAGAGAACACTGAAGCTTTCTTT. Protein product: CASSSTFPGRVENTEAFF.

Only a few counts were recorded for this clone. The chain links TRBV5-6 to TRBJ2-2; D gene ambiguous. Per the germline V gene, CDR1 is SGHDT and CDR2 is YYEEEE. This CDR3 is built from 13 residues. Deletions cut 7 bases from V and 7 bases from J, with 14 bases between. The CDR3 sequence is CASGDESGGELFF. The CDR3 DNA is TGTGCCAGCGGAGATGAGTCGGGCGGGGAGCTGTTTTTT. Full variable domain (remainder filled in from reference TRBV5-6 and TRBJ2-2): DAGVTQSPTHLIKTRGQQVTLRCSPKSGHDTVSWYQQALGQGPQFIFQYYEEEERQRGNFPDRFSGHQFPNYSSELNVNALLLGDSALYLCASGDESGGELFFGEGSRLTVL.

The CDR3 reads CASSSGTAGNTIYF. CDR3 DNA sequence: TGCGCCAGCAGCTCTGGGACAGCTGGAAACACCATATATTTT. The chain combines TRBV5-1 with TRBJ1-3; 7 bases are a match to TRBD1. This CDR3 comprises 14 residues. The V gene end was trimmed by 3 bases and the J gene end by 2 bases; junction bases not matched to a gene: 2. The germline gives CDR1 SGHRS, CDR2 YFSETQ.

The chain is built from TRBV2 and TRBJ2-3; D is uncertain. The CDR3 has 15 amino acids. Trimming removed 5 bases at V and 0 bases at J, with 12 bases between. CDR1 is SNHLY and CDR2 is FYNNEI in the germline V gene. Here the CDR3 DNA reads TGTGCCAGCAGTCCCCCGAGCAGGAGCACAGATACGCAGTATTTT. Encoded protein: CASSPPSRSTDTQYF.

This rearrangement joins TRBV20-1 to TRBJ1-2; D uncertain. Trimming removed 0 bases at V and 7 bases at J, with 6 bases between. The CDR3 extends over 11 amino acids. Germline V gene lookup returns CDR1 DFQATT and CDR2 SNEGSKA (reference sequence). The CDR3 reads CSARDYSGYTF. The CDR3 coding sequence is TGCAGTGCTAGAGACTACAGTGGCTACACCTTC.

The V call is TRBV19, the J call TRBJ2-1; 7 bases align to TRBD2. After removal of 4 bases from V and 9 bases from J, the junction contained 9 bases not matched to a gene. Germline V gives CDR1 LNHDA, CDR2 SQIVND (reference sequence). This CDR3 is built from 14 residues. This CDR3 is CASSSSSGRTEQFF. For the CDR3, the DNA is TGTGCCAGTAGTAGCTCTAGCGGTAGGACTGAGCAGTTCTTC.

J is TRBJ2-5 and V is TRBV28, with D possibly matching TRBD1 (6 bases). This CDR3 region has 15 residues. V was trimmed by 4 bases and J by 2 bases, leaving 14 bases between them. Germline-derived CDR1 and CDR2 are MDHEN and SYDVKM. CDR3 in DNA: TGTGCCAGCAGTTCCCCCCGGCAGGGGCAAGAGACCCAGTACTTC. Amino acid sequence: CASSSPRQGQETQYF.

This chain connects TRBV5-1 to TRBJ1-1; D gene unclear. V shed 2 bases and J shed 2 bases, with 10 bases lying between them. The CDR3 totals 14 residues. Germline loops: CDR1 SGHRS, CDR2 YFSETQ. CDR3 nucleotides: TGCGCCAGCAGCTTATGGCAGGAAAACACTGAAGCTTTCTTT. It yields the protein CASSLWQENTEAFF.